This T cell receptor beta chain stems from a study of blood T cell repertoires in COVID-19. The V and J ends lost 10 bases and 6 bases, in that order; junction bases with no gene match: 11. The CDR3 contains 14 residues. Germline loops: CDR1 ENHRY, CDR2 SYGVKD. Libraries were prepared by immunoSEQ multiplex PCR; TCRdb keeps only in-frame clonotypes and omits some of them. The sample lists 150,000 to 200,000 clones, 88% seen once, with roughly 8.9% in the top ten. The receptor's source is a woman aged 18-29 years who had recovered from COVID-19. This rearrangement joins TRBV10-3 to TRBJ1-2, with 10 bases that match TRBD1. Material: PBMCs or T cells enriched from blood (not recorded which). Here the CDR3 DNA reads TGTGCCACCATTACTGGGACAGGGGAGCATGGCTACACCTTC. It specifies CATITGTGEHGYTF.